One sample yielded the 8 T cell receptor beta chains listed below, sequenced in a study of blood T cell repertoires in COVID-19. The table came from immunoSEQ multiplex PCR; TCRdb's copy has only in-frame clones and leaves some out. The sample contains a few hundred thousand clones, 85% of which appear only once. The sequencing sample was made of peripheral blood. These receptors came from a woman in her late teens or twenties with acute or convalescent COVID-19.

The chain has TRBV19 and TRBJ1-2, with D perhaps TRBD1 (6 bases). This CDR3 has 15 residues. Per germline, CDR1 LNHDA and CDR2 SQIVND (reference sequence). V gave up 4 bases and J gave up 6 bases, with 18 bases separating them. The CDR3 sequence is CASSTTLQGVHGYTF. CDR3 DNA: TGTGCCAGTAGTACCACATTACAGGGAGTTCATGGCTACACCTTC.

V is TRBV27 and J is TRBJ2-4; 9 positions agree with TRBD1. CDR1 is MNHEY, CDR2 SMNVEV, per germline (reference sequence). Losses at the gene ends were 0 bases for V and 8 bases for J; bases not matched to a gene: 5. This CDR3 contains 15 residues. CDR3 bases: TGTGCCAGCAGTTTATCGACAGGGGGGGCAGACATTCAGTACTTC. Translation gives CASSLSTGGADIQYF.

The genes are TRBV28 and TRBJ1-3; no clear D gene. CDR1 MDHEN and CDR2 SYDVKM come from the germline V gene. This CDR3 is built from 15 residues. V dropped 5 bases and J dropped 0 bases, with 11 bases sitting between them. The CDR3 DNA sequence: TGTGCCAGCAGTGAAAACATAAACTCTGGAAACACCATATATTTT. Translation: CASSENINSGNTIYF.

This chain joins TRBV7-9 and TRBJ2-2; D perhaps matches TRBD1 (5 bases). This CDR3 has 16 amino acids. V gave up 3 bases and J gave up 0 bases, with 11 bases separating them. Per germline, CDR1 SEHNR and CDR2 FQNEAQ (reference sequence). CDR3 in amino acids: CASSLAGRTNTGELFF. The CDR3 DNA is TGTGCCAGCAGCTTGGCAGGGCGTACGAACACCGGGGAGCTGTTTTTT.

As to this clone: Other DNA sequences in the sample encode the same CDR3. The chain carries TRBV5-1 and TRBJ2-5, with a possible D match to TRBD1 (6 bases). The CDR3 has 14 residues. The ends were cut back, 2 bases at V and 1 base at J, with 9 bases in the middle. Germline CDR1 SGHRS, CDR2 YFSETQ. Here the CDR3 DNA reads TGCGCCAGCAGCTTCCGGACAGTCCAAGAGACCCAGTACTTC. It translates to CASSFRTVQETQYF.

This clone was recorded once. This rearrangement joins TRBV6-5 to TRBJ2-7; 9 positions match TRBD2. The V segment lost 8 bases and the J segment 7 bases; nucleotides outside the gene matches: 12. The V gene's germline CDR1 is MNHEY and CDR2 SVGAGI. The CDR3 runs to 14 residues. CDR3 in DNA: TGTGCCAGCTCCAGGGGCGGGGGGGCCGAAGAGCAGTACTTC. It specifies CASSRGGGAEEQYF.

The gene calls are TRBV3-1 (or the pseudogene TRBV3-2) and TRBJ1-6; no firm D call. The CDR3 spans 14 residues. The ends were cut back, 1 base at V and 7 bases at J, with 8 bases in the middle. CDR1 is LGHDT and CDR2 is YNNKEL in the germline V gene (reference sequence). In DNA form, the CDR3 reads TGTGCCAGCAGCCAAGGTCTAGAAAATTCACCCCTCCACTTT. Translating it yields CASSQGLENSPLHF.

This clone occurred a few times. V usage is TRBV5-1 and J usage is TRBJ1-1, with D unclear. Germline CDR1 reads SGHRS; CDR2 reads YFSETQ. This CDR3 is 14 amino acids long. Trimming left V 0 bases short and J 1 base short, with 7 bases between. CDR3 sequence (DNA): TGCGCCAGCAGCTTGGATAAGCCGAACACTGAAGCTTTCTTT. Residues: CASSLDKPNTEAFF.